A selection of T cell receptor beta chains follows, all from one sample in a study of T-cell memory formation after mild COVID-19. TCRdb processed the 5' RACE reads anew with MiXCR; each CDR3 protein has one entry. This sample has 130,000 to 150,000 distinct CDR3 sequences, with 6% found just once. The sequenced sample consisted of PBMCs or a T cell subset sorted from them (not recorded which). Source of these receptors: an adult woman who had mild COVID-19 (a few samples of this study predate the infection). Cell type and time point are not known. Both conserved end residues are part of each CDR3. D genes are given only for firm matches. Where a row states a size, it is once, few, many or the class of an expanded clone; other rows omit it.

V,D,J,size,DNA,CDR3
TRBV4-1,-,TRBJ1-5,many,TGCGCCAGCAGCCTACAACCGGGGACCCAGCCCCAGCATTTT,CASSLQPGTQPQHF
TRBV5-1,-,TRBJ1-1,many,TGCGCCAGCAGCGTGCTCGGACCGACGAACACTGAAGCTTTCTTT,CASSVLGPTNTEAFF
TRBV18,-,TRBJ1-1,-,TGTGCCAGCTCACCACTAGGACATCAGAACACTGAAGCTTTCTTT,CASSPLGHQNTEAFF
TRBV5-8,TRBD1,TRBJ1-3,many,TGTGCCAGCAGCCCGACAGGGGCCAGAAACACCATATATTTT,CASSPTGARNTIYF
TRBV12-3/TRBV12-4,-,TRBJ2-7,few,TGTGCCAGCAGCACACCAGACTCCTACGAGCAGTACTTC,CASSTPDSYEQYF
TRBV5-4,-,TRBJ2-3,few,TGTGCCAGCAGCCACAGGGACCTAGGCACAGATACGCAGTATTTT,CASSHRDLGTDTQYF
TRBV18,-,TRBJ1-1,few,TGTGCCAGCTCACCGGAAGGCGGTGAAGCTTTCTTT,CASSPEGGEAFF
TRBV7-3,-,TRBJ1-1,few,TGTGCCAGCAGCTTAAATAGCGCCCTTAGCTCCACTGAAGCTTTCTTT,CASSLNSALSSTEAFF
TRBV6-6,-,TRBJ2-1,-,TGTGCCAGCAGTTACGCACTCCTTAATAACAATGAGCAGTTCTTC,CASSYALLNNNEQFF
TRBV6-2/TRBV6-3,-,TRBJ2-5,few,TGTGCCAGCAGTTTACCCGGGACGGCTAAAGAGACCCAGTACTTC,CASSLPGTAKETQYF
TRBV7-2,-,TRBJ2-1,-,TGTGCCAGCAGCTTAGCGAGAGTATTCAATGAGCAGTTCTTC,CASSLARVFNEQFF
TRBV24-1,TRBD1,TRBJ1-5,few,TGTGCCACCAGTGATTCAAGGACAGGGGGAAACAATCAGCCCCAGCATTTT,CATSDSRTGGNNQPQHF
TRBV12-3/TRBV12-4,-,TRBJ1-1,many,TGTGCCAGCTCCTCTATCCGTGAAGCTTTCTTT,CASSSIREAFF
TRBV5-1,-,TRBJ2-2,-,TGCGCCAGCAGCTTGGGCCCTCAAGGCCTTAGAGCGAACACCGGGGAGCTGTTTTTT,CASSLGPQGLRANTGELFF
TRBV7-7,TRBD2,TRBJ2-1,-,TGTGCTAGCAGCCCCGCAAGTTTCACTAGCGGGAGGTATGAGCAGTTCTTC,CASSPASFTSGRYEQFF
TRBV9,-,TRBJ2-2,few,TGTGCCAGCAGCGTAGGGCGGGTGTCCACCGGGGAGCTGTTTTTT,CASSVGRVSTGELFF
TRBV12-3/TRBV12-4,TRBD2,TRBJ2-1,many,TGTGCCAGCAGAATAAGCGGGAACGTCGATGAGCAGTTCTTC,CASRISGNVDEQFF
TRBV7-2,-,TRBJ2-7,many,TGTGCCAGCAGCTTAGGAGCAGGCTACGAGCAGTACTTC,CASSLGAGYEQYF
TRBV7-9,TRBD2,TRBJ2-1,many,TGTGCCAGCAGCCCTCCCGGGACTAGCGTCCAGAGTGAGCAGTTCTTC,CASSPPGTSVQSEQFF
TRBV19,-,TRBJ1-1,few,TGTGCCTGTCACACGAACACTGAAGCTTTCTTT,CACHTNTEAFF
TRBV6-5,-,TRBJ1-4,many,TGTGCCAGCAAGGGGCCAGGGATTAATGAAAAACTGTTTTTT,CASKGPGINEKLFF
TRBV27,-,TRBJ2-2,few,TGTGCCAGCAGGGGACACCGGTCGAACGGGGAGCTGTTTTTT,CASRGHRSNGELFF
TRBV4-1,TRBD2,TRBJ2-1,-,TGCGCCAGCAGCCAAGTCTCTAGCGGGAGTGTAAGCTCCTACAATGAGCAGTTCTTC,CASSQVSSGSVSSYNEQFF
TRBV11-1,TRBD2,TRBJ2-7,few,TGTGCCAGCAGCTTCTTGGGACTAACGACCTACGAGCAGTACTTC,CASSFLGLTTYEQYF
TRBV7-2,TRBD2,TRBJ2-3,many,TGTGCCAGCAGCTTAGTGTCGGGAGGGCCCCCAGATACGCAGTATTTT,CASSLVSGGPPDTQYF
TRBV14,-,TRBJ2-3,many,TGTGCCAGCAGCCAAGAACTGGGGTACACAGATACGCAGTATTTT,CASSQELGYTDTQYF
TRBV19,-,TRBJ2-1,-,TGTGCCAGTAGTATCGAGGCGGGATCCTACAATGAGCAGTTCTTC,CASSIEAGSYNEQFF